This T cell receptor beta chain was identified in a study of blood T cell repertoires in COVID-19. Germline CDR1 and CDR2: MDHEN and SYDVKM. The CDR3 runs 14 residues. V shed 2 bases and J 3 bases; nucleotides not matched to a gene: 0. The data were produced by immunoSEQ multiplex PCR, yet TCRdb's version contains in-frame clones alone and is incomplete. This table holds about 380,000 clones, about 88% found once. The rearrangement uses TRBV28 and TRBJ2-3; 9 bases agree with TRBD2. The sample was PBMCs or T cells enriched from blood (not recorded which). The TCR sequence derives from a woman aged 25 to 45 who had recovered from COVID-19. The CDR3 here is CASSLAGGTDTQYF. CDR3 in DNA: TGTGCCAGCAGTTTAGCGGGGGGGACAGATACGCAGTATTTT.